This entry is about one TCR beta chain. As yet, its antigen is unknown. The data were taken from a study of shared clonotypes between healthy human individuals. TCRdb's table, derived via immunoSEQ multiplex PCR, lists solely in-frame clones and lacks some. There are 800,000 to 1,200,000 clones in the sample; around 82% occur only once, and more than 0.45% lies in the top ten. Study-wide results and caveats: Of the naive CD4 clonotypes, roughly 5% were shared across a few donors. Naive subsets usually exceeded memory subsets in estimated richness.

Sequenced material: memory CD4+ T cells from PBMCs. Documented subset: CD45RA-negative fraction. The sequence was collected from a man between 18 and 35 years old in good health. Some clones in this sample may be carry-over from other donors' samples.

Written as DNA, the CDR3 is TGTGCCAGCAGTGACTCACTAGGTGCTTTCTTT. Protein product: CASSDSLGAFF. This chain joins TRBV6-1 and TRBJ1-1; D is undetermined. The germline V gene has CDR1 MNHNS and CDR2 SASEGT. The CDR3 consists of 11 residues. V was clipped by 3 bases and J by 11 bases, with 10 bases between them.